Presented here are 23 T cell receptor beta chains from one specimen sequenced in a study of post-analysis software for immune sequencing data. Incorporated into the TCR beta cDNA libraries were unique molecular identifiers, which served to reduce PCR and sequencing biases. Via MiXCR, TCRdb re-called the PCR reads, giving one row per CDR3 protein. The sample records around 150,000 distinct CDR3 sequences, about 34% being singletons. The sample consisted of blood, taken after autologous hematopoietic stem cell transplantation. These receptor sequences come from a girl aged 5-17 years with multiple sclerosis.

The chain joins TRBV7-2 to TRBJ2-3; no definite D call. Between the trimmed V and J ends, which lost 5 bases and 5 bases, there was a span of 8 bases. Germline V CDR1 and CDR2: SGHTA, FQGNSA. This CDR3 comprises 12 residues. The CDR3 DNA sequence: TGTGCCAGCAGCCCGATCCAAGATACGCAGTATTTT. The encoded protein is CASSPIQDTQYF.

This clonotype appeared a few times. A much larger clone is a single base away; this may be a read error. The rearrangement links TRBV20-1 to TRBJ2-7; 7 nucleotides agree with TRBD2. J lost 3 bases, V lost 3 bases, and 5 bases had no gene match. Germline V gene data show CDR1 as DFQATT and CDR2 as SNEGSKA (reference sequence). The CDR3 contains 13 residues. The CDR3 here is CSARRELSYEQYF. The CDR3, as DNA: TGCAGTGCTAGGCGGGAGCTTAGCTACGAGCAGTACTTC.

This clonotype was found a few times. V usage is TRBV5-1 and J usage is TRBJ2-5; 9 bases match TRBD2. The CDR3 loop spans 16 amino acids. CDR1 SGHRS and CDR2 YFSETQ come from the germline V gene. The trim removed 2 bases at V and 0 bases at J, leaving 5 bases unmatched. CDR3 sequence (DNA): TGCGCCAGCAGCTTAAGGGCTAGCGGGAACCAAGAGACCCAGTACTTC. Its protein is CASSLRASGNQETQYF.

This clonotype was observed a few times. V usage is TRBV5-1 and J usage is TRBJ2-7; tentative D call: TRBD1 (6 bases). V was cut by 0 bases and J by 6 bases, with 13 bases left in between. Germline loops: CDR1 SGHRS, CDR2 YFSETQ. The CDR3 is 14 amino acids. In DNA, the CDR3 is TGCGCCAGCAGCTTGGAAGTGACAGGTCTCGAGCAGTACTTC. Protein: CASSLEVTGLEQYF.

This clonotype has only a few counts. This chain's CDR3 is CSARLPVMLTYGYTF. The DNA of the CDR3 is TGCAGTGCTAGGCTACCGGTGATGCTAACTTATGGCTACACCTTC. The chain has TRBV20-1 and TRBJ1-2; D call uncertain. The CDR3 sequence is 15 residues long. Germline assignment: CDR1 DFQATT and CDR2 SNEGSKA (reference sequence). Trimming shortened V by 3 bases and J by 5 bases, and 19 bases separated the two germline ends.

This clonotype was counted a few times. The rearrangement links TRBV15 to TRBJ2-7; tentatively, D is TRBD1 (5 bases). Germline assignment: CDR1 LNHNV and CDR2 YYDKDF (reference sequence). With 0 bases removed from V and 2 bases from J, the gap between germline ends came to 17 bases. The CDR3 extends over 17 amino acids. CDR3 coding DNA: TGTGCCACCAGCAGAGATAGGGGCCGACTTGTGGCCTACGAGCAGTACTTC. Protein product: CATSRDRGRLVAYEQYF. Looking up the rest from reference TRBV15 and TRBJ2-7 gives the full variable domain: DAMVIQNPRYQVTQFGKPVTLSCSQTLNHNVMYWYQQKSSQAPKLLFHYYDKDFNNEADTPDNFQSRRPNTSFCFLDIRSPGLGDTAMYLCATSRDRGRLVAYEQYFGPGTRLTVT.

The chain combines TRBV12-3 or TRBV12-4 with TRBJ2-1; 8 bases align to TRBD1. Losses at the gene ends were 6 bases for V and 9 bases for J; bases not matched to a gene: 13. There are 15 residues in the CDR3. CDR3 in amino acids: CASRVPGQALSEQFF. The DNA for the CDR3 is TGTGCCAGCAGGGTCCCGGGACAGGCCCTCTCTGAGCAGTTCTTC.

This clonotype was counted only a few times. This CDR3 reads CASRYLSGSTDTQYF. The CDR3, as DNA: TGTGCCAGCAGGTACCTTAGCGGAAGCACAGATACGCAGTATTTT. The chain links TRBV6-2 or TRBV6-3 to TRBJ2-3; maybe TRBD2 (6 bases). The germline gives CDR1 MNHEY, CDR2 SVGEGT. This CDR3 is built from 15 residues. V gave up 6 bases and J gave up 0 bases, with 13 bases separating them.

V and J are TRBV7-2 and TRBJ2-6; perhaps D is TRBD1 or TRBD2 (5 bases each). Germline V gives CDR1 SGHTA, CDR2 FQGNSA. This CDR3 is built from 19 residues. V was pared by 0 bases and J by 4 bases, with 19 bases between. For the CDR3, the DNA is TGTGCCAGCAGCTTAGCCCGGGACGGGATAGCGCGGGGGGCCAACGTCCTGACTTTC. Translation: CASSLARDGIARGANVLTF. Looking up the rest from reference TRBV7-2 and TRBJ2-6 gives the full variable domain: GAGVSQSPSNKVTEKGKDVELRCDPISGHTALYWYRQSLGQGLEFLIYFQGNSAPDKSGLPSDRFSAERTGGSVSTLTIQRTQQEDSAVYLCASSLARDGIARGANVLTFGAGSRLTVL.

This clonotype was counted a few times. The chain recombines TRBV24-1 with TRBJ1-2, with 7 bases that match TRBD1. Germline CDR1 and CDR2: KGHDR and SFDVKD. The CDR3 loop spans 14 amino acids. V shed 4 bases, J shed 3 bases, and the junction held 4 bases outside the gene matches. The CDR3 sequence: CATSDPTGYYGYTF. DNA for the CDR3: TGTGCCACCAGTGACCCGACAGGGTACTATGGCTACACCTTC.

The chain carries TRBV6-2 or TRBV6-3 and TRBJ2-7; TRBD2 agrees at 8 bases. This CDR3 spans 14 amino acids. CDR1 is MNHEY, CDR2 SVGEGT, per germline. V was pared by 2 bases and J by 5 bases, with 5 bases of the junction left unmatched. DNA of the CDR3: TGTGCCAGCAGTTACCCAGCGGGAGTCCACGAGCAGTACTTC. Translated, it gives CASSYPAGVHEQYF.

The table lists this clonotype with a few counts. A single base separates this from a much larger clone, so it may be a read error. CDR3 DNA sequence: TGTGCCAGCAGCCCCCAGGGGGGGCAGAATGAAAAACGGTTTTTT. Protein: CASSPQGGQNEKRFF. The V call is TRBV7-2, the J call TRBJ1-4; 7 positions agree with TRBD1. The CDR3 consists of 15 residues. Per the germline V gene, CDR1 is SGHTA and CDR2 is FQGNSA.

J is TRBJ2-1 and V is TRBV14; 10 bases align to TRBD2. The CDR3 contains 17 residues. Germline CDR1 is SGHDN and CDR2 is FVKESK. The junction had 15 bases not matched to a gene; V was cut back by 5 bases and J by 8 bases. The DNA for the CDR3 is TGTGCCAGCAGCTCCACGCTAGCGGGAGAGTACAAGGATGAGCAGTTCTTC. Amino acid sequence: CASSSTLAGEYKDEQFF. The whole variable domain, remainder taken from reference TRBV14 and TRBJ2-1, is EAGVTQFPSHSVIEKGQTVTLRCDPISGHDNLYWYRRVMGKEIKFLLHFVKESKQDESGMPNNRFLAERTGGTYSTLKVQPAELEDSGVYFCASSSTLAGEYKDEQFFGPGTRLTVL.

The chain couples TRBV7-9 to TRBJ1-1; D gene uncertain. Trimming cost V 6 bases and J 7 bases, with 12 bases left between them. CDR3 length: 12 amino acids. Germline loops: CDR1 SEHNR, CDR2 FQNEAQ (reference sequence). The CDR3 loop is CASRTGEGEAFF. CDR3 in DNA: TGTGCCAGCAGGACCGGGGAGGGTGAAGCTTTCTTT. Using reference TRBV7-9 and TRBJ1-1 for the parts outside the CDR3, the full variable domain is DTGVSQNPRHKITKRGQNVTFRCDPISEHNRLYWYRQTLGQGPEFLTYFQNEAQLEKSRLLSDRFSAERPKGSFSTLEIQRTEQGDSAMYLCASRTGEGEAFFGQGTRLTVV.

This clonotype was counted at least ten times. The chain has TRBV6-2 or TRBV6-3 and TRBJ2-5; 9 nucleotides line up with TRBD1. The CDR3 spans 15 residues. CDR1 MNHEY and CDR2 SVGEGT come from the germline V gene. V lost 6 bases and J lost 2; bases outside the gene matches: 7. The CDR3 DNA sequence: TGTGCCAGCAGAAAGACAGGGGGGGGACAAGAGACCCAGTACTTC. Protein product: CASRKTGGGQETQYF.

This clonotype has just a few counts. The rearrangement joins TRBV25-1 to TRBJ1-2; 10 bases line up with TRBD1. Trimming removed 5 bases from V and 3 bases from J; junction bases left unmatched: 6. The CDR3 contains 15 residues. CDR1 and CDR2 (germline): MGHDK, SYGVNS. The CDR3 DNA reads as TGTGCCAGCAGTAGACCCGGGACAGGGGACTATGGCTACACCTTC. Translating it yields CASSRPGTGDYGYTF.

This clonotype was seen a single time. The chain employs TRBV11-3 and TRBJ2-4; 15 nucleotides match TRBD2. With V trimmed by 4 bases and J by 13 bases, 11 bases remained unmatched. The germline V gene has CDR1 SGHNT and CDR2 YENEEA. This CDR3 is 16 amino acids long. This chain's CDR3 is CASSSGLAGGNYEQYF. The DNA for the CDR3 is TGTGCCAGCAGCTCGGGACTAGCGGGAGGTAACTACGAACAGTACTTC. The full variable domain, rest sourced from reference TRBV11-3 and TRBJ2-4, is EAGVVQSPRYKIIEKKQPVAFWCNPISGHNTLYWYLQNLGQGPELLIRYENEEAVDDSQLPKDRFSAERLKGVDSTLKIQPAELGDSAVYLCASSSGLAGGNYEQYFGAGTRLSVL.

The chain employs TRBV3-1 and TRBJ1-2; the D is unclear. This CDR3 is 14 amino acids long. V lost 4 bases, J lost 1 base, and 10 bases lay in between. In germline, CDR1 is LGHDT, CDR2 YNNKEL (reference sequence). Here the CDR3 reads CASSPGWGNYGYTF. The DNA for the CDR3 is TGTGCCAGCAGCCCGGGGTGGGGTAACTATGGCTACACCTTC. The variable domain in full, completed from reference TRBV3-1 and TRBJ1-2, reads DTAVSQTPKYLVTQMGNDKSIKCEQNLGHDTMYWYKQDSKKFLKIMFSYNNKELIINETVPNRFSPKSPDKAHLNLHINSLELGDSAVYFCASSPGWGNYGYTFGSGTRLTVV.

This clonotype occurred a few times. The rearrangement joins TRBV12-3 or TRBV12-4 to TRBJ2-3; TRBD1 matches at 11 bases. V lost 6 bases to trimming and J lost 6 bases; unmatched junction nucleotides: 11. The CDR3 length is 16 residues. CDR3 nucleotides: TGTGCCAGCAGCCCTCAGGTCGGGACAGGGGGGGATACGCAGTATTTT. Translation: CASSPQVGTGGDTQYF.

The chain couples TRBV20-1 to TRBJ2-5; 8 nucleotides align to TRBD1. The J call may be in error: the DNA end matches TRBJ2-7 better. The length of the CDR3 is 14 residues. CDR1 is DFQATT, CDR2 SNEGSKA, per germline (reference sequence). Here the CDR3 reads CSAPLFQGTGEQYF. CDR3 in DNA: TGCAGTGCTCCTCTCTTTCAGGGGACAGGCGAGCAGTACTTC.

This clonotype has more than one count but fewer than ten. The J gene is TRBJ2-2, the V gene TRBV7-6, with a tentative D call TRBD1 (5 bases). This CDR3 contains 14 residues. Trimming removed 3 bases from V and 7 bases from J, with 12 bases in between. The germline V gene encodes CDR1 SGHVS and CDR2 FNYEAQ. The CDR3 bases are TGTGCCAGCAGCTTGCGGCAGGGCGTCGGGGAGCTGTTTTTT. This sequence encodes CASSLRQGVGELFF.

The CDR3 loop is CASSYRGAQGSPLHF. The CDR3 bases are TGTGCCAGCAGTTATAGGGGGGCGCAAGGTTCACCCCTCCACTTT. This chain links TRBV6-1 with TRBJ1-6, with D maybe TRBD1 (6 bases). The CDR3 covers 15 residues. The V and J ends lost 5 bases and 9 bases respectively, with 17 bases between them. Germline assignment: CDR1 MNHNS and CDR2 SASEGT.

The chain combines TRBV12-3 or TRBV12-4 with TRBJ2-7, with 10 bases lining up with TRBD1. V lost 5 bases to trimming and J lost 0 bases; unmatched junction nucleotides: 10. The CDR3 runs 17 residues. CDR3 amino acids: CASSPPRDRGFSYEQYF. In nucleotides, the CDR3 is TGTGCCAGCAGTCCACCCCGGGACAGGGGTTTCTCCTACGAGCAGTACTTC.